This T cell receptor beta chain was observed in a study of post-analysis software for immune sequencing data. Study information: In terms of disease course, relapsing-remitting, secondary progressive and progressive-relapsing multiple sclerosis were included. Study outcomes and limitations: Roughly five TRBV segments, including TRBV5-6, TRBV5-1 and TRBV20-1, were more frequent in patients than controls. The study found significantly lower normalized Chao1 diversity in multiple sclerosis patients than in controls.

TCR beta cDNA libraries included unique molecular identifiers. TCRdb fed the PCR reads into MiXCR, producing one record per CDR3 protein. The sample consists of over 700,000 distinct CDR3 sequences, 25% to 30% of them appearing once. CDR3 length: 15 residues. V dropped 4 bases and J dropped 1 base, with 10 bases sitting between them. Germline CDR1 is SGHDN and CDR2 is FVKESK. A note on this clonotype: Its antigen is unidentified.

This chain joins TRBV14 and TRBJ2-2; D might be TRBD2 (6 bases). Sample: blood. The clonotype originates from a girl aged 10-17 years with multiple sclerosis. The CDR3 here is CASSLRLGNTGELFF. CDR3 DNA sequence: TGTGCCAGCAGCCTTCGACTAGGGAACACCGGGGAGCTGTTTTTT.